Listed below are T cell receptor beta chains from one sample, sequenced in a study of T cells in Graves' hyperthyroidism and ophthalmopathy. TCRdb itself ran the multiplex PCR reads through MiXCR, one entry per CDR3 protein. Here the sample spans about 600,000 distinct CDR3 sequences, around 15% being singletons. The sequenced sample was blood. The receptors originated from a woman in her 40s with Graves' ophthalmopathy. Each CDR3 is given with its conserved first and last residue. Fields, in order: CDR3 DNA, CDR3 protein, CDR3 length, clone size, D gene, V gene, J gene. A D gene is named only where the DNA matches it firmly. For some rows the clone size is stated as once, few or many, or as a class when expanded; others skip it.

cdr3_nt: TGTGCCAGCAGTTTAGCCCCAGGGGGGGCGATGAACACTGAAGCTTTCTTT; cdr3_aa: CASSLAPGGAMNTEAFF; cdr3_length: 17; clone_size: many; d_call: TRBD1; v_call: TRBV12-3/TRBV12-4; j_call: TRBJ1-1
cdr3_nt: TGTGCCAGCAGCGTTTTCGGACCAAGGGACTCTGGGGCCAACGTCCTGACTTTC; cdr3_aa: CASSVFGPRDSGANVLTF; cdr3_length: 18; clone_size: NA; d_call: NA; v_call: TRBV9; j_call: TRBJ2-6
cdr3_nt: TGTGCCAGCAGTTTATGGAACCAGGGCGGGAGTAATGAGCAGTTCTTC; cdr3_aa: CASSLWNQGGSNEQFF; cdr3_length: 16; clone_size: many; d_call: TRBD2; v_call: TRBV28; j_call: TRBJ2-1
cdr3_nt: TGTGCCATCAGTGAGCCCAGACAAGAGACCCAGTACTTC; cdr3_aa: CAISEPRQETQYF; cdr3_length: 13; clone_size: many; d_call: NA; v_call: TRBV10-3; j_call: TRBJ2-5
cdr3_nt: TGTGCCAGCAGCTTAGCGGACGAGACCCAGTACTTC; cdr3_aa: CASSLADETQYF; cdr3_length: 12; clone_size: many; d_call: NA; v_call: TRBV11-2; j_call: TRBJ2-5
cdr3_nt: TGTGCCAGCAGTGGGCCACAAGAGACCCAGTACTTC; cdr3_aa: CASSGPQETQYF; cdr3_length: 12; clone_size: many; d_call: NA; v_call: TRBV2; j_call: TRBJ2-5
cdr3_nt: TGTGCCATCAGTGAGACACCAATGGGAGGGGCCCATGAGCAGTTCTTC; cdr3_aa: CAISETPMGGAHEQFF; cdr3_length: 16; clone_size: many; d_call: TRBD2; v_call: TRBV10-3; j_call: TRBJ2-1
cdr3_nt: TGTGCCTGGACGAACGGGCCAAGCGGTGGTGAGCAGTTCTTC; cdr3_aa: CAWTNGPSGGEQFF; cdr3_length: 14; clone_size: NA; d_call: NA; v_call: TRBV30; j_call: TRBJ2-1
cdr3_nt: TGTGCCAGCAGCTTCCAAGGTACAGGGGCTGGGGCCAACGTCCTGACTTTC; cdr3_aa: CASSFQGTGAGANVLTF; cdr3_length: 17; clone_size: NA; d_call: TRBD1; v_call: TRBV7-2; j_call: TRBJ2-6
cdr3_nt: TGTGCCAGCAGCCGGACAGGGCGGTTAAAGAGCAATCAGCCCCAGCATTTT; cdr3_aa: CASSRTGRLKSNQPQHF; cdr3_length: 17; clone_size: many; d_call: TRBD1; v_call: TRBV28; j_call: TRBJ1-5
cdr3_nt: TGTGCCAGCGGGACGCGCCACCCGAACACTGAAGCTTTCTTT; cdr3_aa: CASGTRHPNTEAFF; cdr3_length: 14; clone_size: many; d_call: NA; v_call: TRBV3-1; j_call: TRBJ1-1
cdr3_nt: TGTGCCAGTATTGAGCAGGGGACCTATGGCTACACCTTC; cdr3_aa: CASIEQGTYGYTF; cdr3_length: 13; clone_size: few; d_call: NA; v_call: TRBV19; j_call: TRBJ1-2
cdr3_nt: TGTGCCAGCAGTACGGACTTCTCTTTCGGGGAGCTGTTTTTT; cdr3_aa: CASSTDFSFGELFF; cdr3_length: 14; clone_size: few; d_call: NA; v_call: TRBV12-3/TRBV12-4; j_call: TRBJ2-2
cdr3_nt: TGCGCCAGCAGCTTGGAGGGGCGGGAGGCAGATACGCAGTATTTT; cdr3_aa: CASSLEGREADTQYF; cdr3_length: 15; clone_size: many; d_call: TRBD2; v_call: TRBV5-1; j_call: TRBJ2-3
cdr3_nt: TGTGCCAGCAGCCAAGAGAAGGGGGAGCAGTTCTTC; cdr3_aa: CASSQEKGEQFF; cdr3_length: 12; clone_size: NA; d_call: NA; v_call: TRBV14; j_call: TRBJ2-1
cdr3_nt: TGTGCCAGCAGCCGGGGGGCGGGTGCGGAGCAGTACTTC; cdr3_aa: CASSRGAGAEQYF; cdr3_length: 13; clone_size: many; d_call: NA; v_call: TRBV7-9; j_call: TRBJ2-7
cdr3_nt: TGTGCCAGCAGCCAAGATATCGCACGAAGCACAGATACGCAGTATTTT; cdr3_aa: CASSQDIARSTDTQYF; cdr3_length: 16; clone_size: NA; d_call: NA; v_call: TRBV3-1; j_call: TRBJ2-3
cdr3_nt: TGTGCCAGCAGCTTGTTCCTCGGGGGGGGCCTGAGGAACACTGAAGCTTTCTTT; cdr3_aa: CASSLFLGGGLRNTEAFF; cdr3_length: 18; clone_size: NA; d_call: NA; v_call: TRBV5-5; j_call: TRBJ1-1
cdr3_nt: TGTGCCAGCGCCAGACTAGCGGGGGCGAACAATGAGCAGTTCTTC; cdr3_aa: CASARLAGANNEQFF; cdr3_length: 15; clone_size: many; d_call: TRBD2; v_call: TRBV6-1; j_call: TRBJ2-1
cdr3_nt: TGTGCCAGTAGCCCCTCAGCGGGATCCGCGGATACGCAGTATTTT; cdr3_aa: CASSPSAGSADTQYF; cdr3_length: 15; clone_size: NA; d_call: TRBD2; v_call: TRBV19; j_call: TRBJ2-3
cdr3_nt: TGCGCCAGCAGCTTGGTGTCGACTAGCACAGATACGCAGTATTTT; cdr3_aa: CASSLVSTSTDTQYF; cdr3_length: 15; clone_size: many; d_call: NA; v_call: TRBV5-1; j_call: TRBJ2-3
cdr3_nt: TGTGCCAGCAGTACGGGACAGGGTGTCGACGAGCAGTACTTC; cdr3_aa: CASSTGQGVDEQYF; cdr3_length: 14; clone_size: few; d_call: TRBD1; v_call: TRBV12-3/TRBV12-4; j_call: TRBJ2-7
cdr3_nt: TGCAGTGCTAGAGATACCGGCAGGGCGAACACTGAAGCTTTCTTT; cdr3_aa: CSARDTGRANTEAFF; cdr3_length: 15; clone_size: many; d_call: NA; v_call: TRBV20-1; j_call: TRBJ1-1
cdr3_nt: TGTGCCAGCAGCTTGGTGGGTACAGGGTCCCTCGAGACCCAGTACTTC; cdr3_aa: CASSLVGTGSLETQYF; cdr3_length: 16; clone_size: few; d_call: NA; v_call: TRBV5-6; j_call: TRBJ2-5
cdr3_nt: TGTGCCAGTAGCATACTCCATGGGGCTAGCGCTGTCTACGAGCAGTACTTC; cdr3_aa: CASSILHGASAVYEQYF; cdr3_length: 17; clone_size: few; d_call: NA; v_call: TRBV19; j_call: TRBJ2-7
cdr3_nt: TGTGCCAGCAGCAAACAAATGACTAGCGGGGTATACAATGAGCAGTTCTTC; cdr3_aa: CASSKQMTSGVYNEQFF; cdr3_length: 17; clone_size: once; d_call: TRBD2; v_call: TRBV7-9; j_call: TRBJ2-1
cdr3_nt: TGTGCCAGCAGTTTCTTCCAATCTAACGAGCAGTACTTC; cdr3_aa: CASSFFQSNEQYF; cdr3_length: 13; clone_size: NA; d_call: NA; v_call: TRBV12-3/TRBV12-4; j_call: TRBJ2-7
cdr3_nt: TGTGCCAGCTCACCCCAGGGATATAACACTGAAGCTTTCTTT; cdr3_aa: CASSPQGYNTEAFF; cdr3_length: 14; clone_size: many; d_call: NA; v_call: TRBV18; j_call: TRBJ1-1
cdr3_nt: TGTGCCAGCAGTTACCAGGACAGGACCACAGATACGCAGTATTTT; cdr3_aa: CASSYQDRTTDTQYF; cdr3_length: 15; clone_size: many; d_call: TRBD1; v_call: TRBV6-2/TRBV6-3; j_call: TRBJ2-3
cdr3_nt: TGTGCCAGTAAGACAGCTTTCGCTGAAGCTTTCTTT; cdr3_aa: CASKTAFAEAFF; cdr3_length: 12; clone_size: NA; d_call: NA; v_call: TRBV19; j_call: TRBJ1-1
cdr3_nt: TGTGCCAGCAAGGAGGGGGGACACCGGCTTGGAAACACTGAAGCTTTCTTT; cdr3_aa: CASKEGGHRLGNTEAFF; cdr3_length: 17; clone_size: few; d_call: NA; v_call: TRBV6-2/TRBV6-3; j_call: TRBJ1-1
cdr3_nt: TGTGCCAGCAGCAGTCATGGGACAGGGACCAACGAGCAGTACTTC; cdr3_aa: CASSSHGTGTNEQYF; cdr3_length: 15; clone_size: few; d_call: TRBD1; v_call: TRBV2; j_call: TRBJ2-7
cdr3_nt: TGTGCCAGTGGTAGCGGGGGGGCCCCGGAGACCCAGTACTTC; cdr3_aa: CASGSGGAPETQYF; cdr3_length: 14; clone_size: many; d_call: TRBD2; v_call: TRBV6-1; j_call: TRBJ2-5
cdr3_nt: TGTGCCTGGAGTCTACAGGATGGCTACACCTTC; cdr3_aa: CAWSLQDGYTF; cdr3_length: 11; clone_size: many; d_call: NA; v_call: TRBV30; j_call: TRBJ1-2
cdr3_nt: TGTGCCAGCTCACCACGGGGGACCCATGGCTACACCTTC; cdr3_aa: CASSPRGTHGYTF; cdr3_length: 13; clone_size: NA; d_call: NA; v_call: TRBV18; j_call: TRBJ1-2
cdr3_nt: TGTGCCAGCACCCGGGACAGCGATAATTCACCCCTCCACTTT; cdr3_aa: CASTRDSDNSPLHF; cdr3_length: 14; clone_size: NA; d_call: TRBD1; v_call: TRBV6-1; j_call: TRBJ1-6
cdr3_nt: TGTGCCAGCAGTCTTAAGGGACTAGCGGCCTCCAATGAGCAGTTCTTC; cdr3_aa: CASSLKGLAASNEQFF; cdr3_length: 16; clone_size: many; d_call: TRBD2; v_call: TRBV28; j_call: TRBJ2-1
cdr3_nt: TGTGCCAGCAGTCAGACGGGACTAGCGGGCCGATCGAACACCGGGGAGCTGTTTTTT; cdr3_aa: CASSQTGLAGRSNTGELFF; cdr3_length: 19; clone_size: few; d_call: TRBD2; v_call: TRBV28; j_call: TRBJ2-2
cdr3_nt: TGCAGCGTTGAAGGACAGATTAGTAAGGGGAACACTGAAGCTTTCTTT; cdr3_aa: CSVEGQISKGNTEAFF; cdr3_length: 16; clone_size: NA; d_call: NA; v_call: TRBV29-1; j_call: TRBJ1-1
cdr3_nt: TGCGCCAGCAGCTTGGTGGCAGGTTCTGGAAACACCATATATTTT; cdr3_aa: CASSLVAGSGNTIYF; cdr3_length: 15; clone_size: few; d_call: NA; v_call: TRBV5-1; j_call: TRBJ1-3
cdr3_nt: TGTGCCAGTGATCCGACAGGGCGGATGAACACTGAAGCTTTCTTT; cdr3_aa: CASDPTGRMNTEAFF; cdr3_length: 15; clone_size: many; d_call: TRBD1; v_call: TRBV28; j_call: TRBJ1-1
cdr3_nt: TGTGCCTGGAGTACAGTAGTGGGGGCCCAGCATTTT; cdr3_aa: CAWSTVVGAQHF; cdr3_length: 12; clone_size: many; d_call: NA; v_call: TRBV30; j_call: TRBJ1-5
cdr3_nt: TGTGCCAGCAGCCCTTTACGGGGGGCGCTGGCTACCTACAATGAGCAGTTCTTC; cdr3_aa: CASSPLRGALATYNEQFF; cdr3_length: 18; clone_size: many; d_call: NA; v_call: TRBV27; j_call: TRBJ2-1
cdr3_nt: TGTGCCAGCAGGGGATCCGGGACAGGGGCTGGGACAGGGTTTTATCAGCCCCAGCATTTT; cdr3_aa: CASRGSGTGAGTGFYQPQHF; cdr3_length: 20; clone_size: NA; d_call: TRBD1; v_call: TRBV2; j_call: TRBJ1-5
cdr3_nt: TGTGCCAGCAGTTCTACGACAGGGGGACTCTATGGCTACACCTTC; cdr3_aa: CASSSTTGGLYGYTF; cdr3_length: 15; clone_size: few; d_call: TRBD1; v_call: TRBV27; j_call: TRBJ1-2
cdr3_nt: TGTGCCAGCAGTCCCGCCGACAGGGTGTTCCCTACAGATACGCAGTATTTT; cdr3_aa: CASSPADRVFPTDTQYF; cdr3_length: 17; clone_size: many; d_call: TRBD1; v_call: TRBV28; j_call: TRBJ2-3
cdr3_nt: TGTGCCAGCAGCCAACTTCAGCTAGCGCGGAGCACAGATACGCAGTATTTT; cdr3_aa: CASSQLQLARSTDTQYF; cdr3_length: 17; clone_size: many; d_call: NA; v_call: TRBV5-5; j_call: TRBJ2-3
cdr3_nt: TGTGCCAGCAGCCCCCCTGGGCCTACCTACAATGAGCAGTTCTTC; cdr3_aa: CASSPPGPTYNEQFF; cdr3_length: 15; clone_size: NA; d_call: NA; v_call: TRBV7-2; j_call: TRBJ2-1
cdr3_nt: TGTGCCAGCGGGAGGGGGACTTTCAATCAGCCCCAGCATTTT; cdr3_aa: CASGRGTFNQPQHF; cdr3_length: 14; clone_size: many; d_call: NA; v_call: TRBV28; j_call: TRBJ1-5
cdr3_nt: TGCAGTGCTATTCAGGGAGCCGGCTACAATGAGCAGTTCTTC; cdr3_aa: CSAIQGAGYNEQFF; cdr3_length: 14; clone_size: many; d_call: NA; v_call: TRBV20-1; j_call: TRBJ2-1